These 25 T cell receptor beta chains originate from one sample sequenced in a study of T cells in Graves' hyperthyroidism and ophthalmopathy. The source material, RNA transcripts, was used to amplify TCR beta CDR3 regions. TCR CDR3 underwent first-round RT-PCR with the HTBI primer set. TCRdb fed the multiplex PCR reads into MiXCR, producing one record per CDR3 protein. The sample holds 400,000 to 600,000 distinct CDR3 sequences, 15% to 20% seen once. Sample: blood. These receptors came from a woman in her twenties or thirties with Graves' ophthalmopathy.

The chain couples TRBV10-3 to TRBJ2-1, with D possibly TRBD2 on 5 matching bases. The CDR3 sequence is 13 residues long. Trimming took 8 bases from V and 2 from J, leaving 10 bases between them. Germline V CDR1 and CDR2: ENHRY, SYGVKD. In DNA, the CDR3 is TGTGCCATCCAACTAGACGCCTACAATGAGCAGTTCTTC. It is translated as CAIQLDAYNEQFF.

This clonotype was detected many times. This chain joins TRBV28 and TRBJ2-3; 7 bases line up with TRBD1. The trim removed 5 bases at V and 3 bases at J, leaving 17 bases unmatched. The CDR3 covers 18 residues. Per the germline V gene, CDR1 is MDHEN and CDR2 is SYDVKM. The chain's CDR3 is CASSTRRWDRNKTDTQYF. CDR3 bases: TGTGCCAGCAGTACCCGGCGGTGGGACAGAAATAAAACAGATACGCAGTATTTT.

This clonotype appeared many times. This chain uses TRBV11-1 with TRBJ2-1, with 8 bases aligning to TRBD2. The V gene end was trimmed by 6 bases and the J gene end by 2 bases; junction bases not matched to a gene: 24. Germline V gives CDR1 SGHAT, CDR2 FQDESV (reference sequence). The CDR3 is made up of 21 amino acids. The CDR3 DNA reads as TGTGCCAGCAGGACCCACAATGGGGTTAGGCGGGAGGATGGGGCCTACAATGAGCAGTTCTTC. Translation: CASRTHNGVRREDGAYNEQFF.

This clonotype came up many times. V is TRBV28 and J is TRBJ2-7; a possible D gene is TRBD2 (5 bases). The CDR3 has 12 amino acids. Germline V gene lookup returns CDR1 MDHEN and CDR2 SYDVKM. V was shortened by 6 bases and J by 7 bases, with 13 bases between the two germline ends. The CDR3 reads CASSDYVEEQYF. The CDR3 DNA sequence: TGTGCCAGCAGCGACTACGTTGAAGAGCAGTACTTC.

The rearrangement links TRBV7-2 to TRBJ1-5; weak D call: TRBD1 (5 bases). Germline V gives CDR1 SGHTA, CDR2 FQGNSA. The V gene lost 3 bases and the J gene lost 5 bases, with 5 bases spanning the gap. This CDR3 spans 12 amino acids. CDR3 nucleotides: TGTGCCAGCAGCTTCAGGGATCAGCCCCAGCATTTT. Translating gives CASSFRDQPQHF.

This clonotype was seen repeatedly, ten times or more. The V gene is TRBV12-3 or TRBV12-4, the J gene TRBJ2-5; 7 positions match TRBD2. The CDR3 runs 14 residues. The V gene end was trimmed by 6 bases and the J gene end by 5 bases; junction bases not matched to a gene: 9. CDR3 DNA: TGTGCCAGCAGGAGCGGGATGGGGCGCGAGACCCAGTACTTC. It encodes CASRSGMGRETQYF.

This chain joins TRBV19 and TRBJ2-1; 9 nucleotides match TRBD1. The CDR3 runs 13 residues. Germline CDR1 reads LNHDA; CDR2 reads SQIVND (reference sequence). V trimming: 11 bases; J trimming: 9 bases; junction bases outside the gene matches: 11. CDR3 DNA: TGTGCCGGGGGAAGGGGACAGGGCTTTGAGCAGTTCTTC. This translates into CAGGRGQGFEQFF.

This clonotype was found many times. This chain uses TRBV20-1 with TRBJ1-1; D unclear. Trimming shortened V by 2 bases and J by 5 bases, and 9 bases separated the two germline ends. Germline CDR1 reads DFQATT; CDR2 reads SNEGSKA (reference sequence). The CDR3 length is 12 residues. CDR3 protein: CSARRGWTEAFF. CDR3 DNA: TGCAGTGCTAGACGGGGTTGGACTGAAGCTTTCTTT.

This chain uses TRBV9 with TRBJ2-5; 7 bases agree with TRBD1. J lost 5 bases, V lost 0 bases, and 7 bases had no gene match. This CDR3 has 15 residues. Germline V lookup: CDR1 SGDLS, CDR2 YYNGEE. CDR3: CASSVVPGGFETQYF. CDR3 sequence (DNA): TGTGCCAGCAGCGTAGTCCCAGGGGGTTTTGAGACCCAGTACTTC.

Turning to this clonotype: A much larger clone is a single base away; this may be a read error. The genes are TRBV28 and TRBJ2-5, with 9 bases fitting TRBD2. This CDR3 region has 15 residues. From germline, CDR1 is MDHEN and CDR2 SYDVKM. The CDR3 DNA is TGTGCCGGCAGTTTTTTAGCGGGAGTCCAAGAGACCCAGTACTTC. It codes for CAGSFLAGVQETQYF.

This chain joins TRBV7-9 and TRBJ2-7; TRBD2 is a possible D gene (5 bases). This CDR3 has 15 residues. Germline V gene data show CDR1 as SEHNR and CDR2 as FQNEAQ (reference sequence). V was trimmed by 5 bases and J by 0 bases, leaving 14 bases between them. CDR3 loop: CASSDTGMSSYEQYF. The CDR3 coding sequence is TGTGCCAGCAGCGATACCGGGATGAGCTCCTACGAGCAGTACTTC.

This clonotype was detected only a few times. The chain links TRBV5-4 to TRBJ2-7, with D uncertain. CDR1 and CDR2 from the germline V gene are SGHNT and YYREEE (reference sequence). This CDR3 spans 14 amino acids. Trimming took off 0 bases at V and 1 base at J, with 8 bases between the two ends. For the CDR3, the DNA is TGTGCCAGCAGCTTGGGGAAGTCGTCCTACGAGCAGTACTTC. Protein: CASSLGKSSYEQYF.

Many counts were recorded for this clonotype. The CDR3 sequence is CASTSQGSHTEAFF. The CDR3 nucleotides read TGTGCCAGCACCAGTCAGGGGTCCCACACTGAAGCTTTCTTT. J is TRBJ1-1 and V is TRBV28; D is perhaps TRBD1 (6 bases). Trimming removed 7 bases at V and 3 bases at J, with 15 bases between. CDR1 and CDR2 from the germline V gene are MDHEN and SYDVKM. CDR3 length: 14 residues.

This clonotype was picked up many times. CDR3 nucleotides: TGTGCCAGCAGGGAGTCGGGGAGATCCTACGAGCAGTACTTC. This encodes CASRESGRSYEQYF. The chain joins TRBV6-2 or TRBV6-3 to TRBJ2-7, with D possibly TRBD2 on 5 matching bases. The germline gives CDR1 MNHEY, CDR2 SVGEGT. V lost 6 bases and J 1 base, leaving 13 bases between the germline ends. The CDR3 runs to 14 residues.

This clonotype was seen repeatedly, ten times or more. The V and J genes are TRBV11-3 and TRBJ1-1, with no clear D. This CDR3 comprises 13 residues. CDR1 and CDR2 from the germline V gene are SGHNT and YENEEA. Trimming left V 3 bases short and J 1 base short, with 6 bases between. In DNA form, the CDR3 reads TGTGCCAGCAGCTTTGCAGCGAACACTGAAGCTTTCTTT. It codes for CASSFAANTEAFF.

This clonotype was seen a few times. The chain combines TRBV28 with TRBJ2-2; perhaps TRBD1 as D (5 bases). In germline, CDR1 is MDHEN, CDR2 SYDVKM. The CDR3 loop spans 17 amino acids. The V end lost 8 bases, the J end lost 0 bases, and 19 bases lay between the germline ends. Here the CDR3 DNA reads TGTGCCAGCCGACAAAGTGGGGCGTGGCCGAACACCGGGGAGCTGTTTTTT. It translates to CASRQSGAWPNTGELFF.

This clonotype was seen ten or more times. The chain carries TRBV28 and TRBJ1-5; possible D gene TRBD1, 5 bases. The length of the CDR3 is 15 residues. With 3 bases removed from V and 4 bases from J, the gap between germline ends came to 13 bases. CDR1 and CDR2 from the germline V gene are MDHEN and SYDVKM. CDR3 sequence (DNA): TGTGCCAGCAGTTTGTTCAGGGTTCCGAATCAGCCCCAGCATTTT. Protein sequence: CASSLFRVPNQPQHF.

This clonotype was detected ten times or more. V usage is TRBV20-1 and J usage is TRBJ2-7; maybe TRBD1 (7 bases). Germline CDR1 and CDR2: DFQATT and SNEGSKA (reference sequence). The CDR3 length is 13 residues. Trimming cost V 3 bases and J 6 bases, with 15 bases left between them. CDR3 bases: TGCAGTGCTAGTCTGCGGCAGGGGGGCGAGCAGTACTTC. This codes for CSASLRQGGEQYF.

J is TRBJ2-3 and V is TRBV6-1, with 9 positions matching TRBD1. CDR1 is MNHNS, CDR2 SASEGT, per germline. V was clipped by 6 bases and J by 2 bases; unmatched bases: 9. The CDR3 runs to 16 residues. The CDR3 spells CASSHPQGAATDTQYF. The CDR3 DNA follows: TGTGCCAGCAGCCATCCACAGGGGGCGGCCACAGATACGCAGTATTTT.

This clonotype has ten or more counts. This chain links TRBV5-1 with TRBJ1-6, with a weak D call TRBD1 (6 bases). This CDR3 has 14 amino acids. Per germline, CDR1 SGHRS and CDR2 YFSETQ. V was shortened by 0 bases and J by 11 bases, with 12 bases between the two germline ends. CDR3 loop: CASSLADQGTPLHF. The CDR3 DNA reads TGCGCCAGCAGCTTGGCCGATCAGGGGACACCCCTCCACTTT.

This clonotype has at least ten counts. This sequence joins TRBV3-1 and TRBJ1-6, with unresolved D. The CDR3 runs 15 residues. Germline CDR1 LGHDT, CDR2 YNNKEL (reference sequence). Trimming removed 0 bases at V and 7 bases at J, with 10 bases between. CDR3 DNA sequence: TGTGCCAGCAGCCAAGATCTTGGCGTAAATTCACCCCTCCACTTT. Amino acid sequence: CASSQDLGVNSPLHF. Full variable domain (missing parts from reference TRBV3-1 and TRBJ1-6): DTAVSQTPKYLVTQMGNDKSIKCEQNLGHDTMYWYKQDSKKFLKIMFSYNNKELIINETVPNRFSPKSPDKAHLNLHINSLELGDSAVYFCASSQDLGVNSPLHFGNGTRLTVT.

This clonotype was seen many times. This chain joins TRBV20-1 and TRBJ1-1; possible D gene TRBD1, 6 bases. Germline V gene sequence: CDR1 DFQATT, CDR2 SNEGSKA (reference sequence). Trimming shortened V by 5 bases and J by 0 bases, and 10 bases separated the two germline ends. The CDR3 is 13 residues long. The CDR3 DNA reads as TGCAGTGCTGAGGACAGTTTGAACACTGAAGCTTTCTTT. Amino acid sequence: CSAEDSLNTEAFF.

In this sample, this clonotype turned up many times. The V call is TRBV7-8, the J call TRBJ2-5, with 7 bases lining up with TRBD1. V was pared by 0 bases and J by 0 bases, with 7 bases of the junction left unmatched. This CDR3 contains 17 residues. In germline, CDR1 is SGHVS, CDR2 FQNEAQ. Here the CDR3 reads CASSLAGDSDYQETQYF. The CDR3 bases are TGTGCCAGCAGCTTAGCGGGGGACAGCGACTACCAAGAGACCCAGTACTTC.

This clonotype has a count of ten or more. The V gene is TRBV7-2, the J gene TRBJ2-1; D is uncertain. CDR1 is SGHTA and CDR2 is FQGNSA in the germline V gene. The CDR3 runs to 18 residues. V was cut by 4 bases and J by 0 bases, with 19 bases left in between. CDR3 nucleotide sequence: TGTGCCAGCAGCTCTACCATCCTACTTCGGAGCTCCTACAATGAGCAGTTCTTC. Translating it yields CASSSTILLRSSYNEQFF.

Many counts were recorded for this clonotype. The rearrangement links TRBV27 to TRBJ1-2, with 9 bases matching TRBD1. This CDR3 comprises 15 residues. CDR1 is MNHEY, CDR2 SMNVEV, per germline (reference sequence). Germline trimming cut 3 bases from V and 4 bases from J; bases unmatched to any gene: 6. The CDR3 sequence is CASSLIGQGSYGYTF. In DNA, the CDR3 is TGTGCCAGCAGTTTGATCGGACAGGGGAGCTATGGCTACACCTTC.